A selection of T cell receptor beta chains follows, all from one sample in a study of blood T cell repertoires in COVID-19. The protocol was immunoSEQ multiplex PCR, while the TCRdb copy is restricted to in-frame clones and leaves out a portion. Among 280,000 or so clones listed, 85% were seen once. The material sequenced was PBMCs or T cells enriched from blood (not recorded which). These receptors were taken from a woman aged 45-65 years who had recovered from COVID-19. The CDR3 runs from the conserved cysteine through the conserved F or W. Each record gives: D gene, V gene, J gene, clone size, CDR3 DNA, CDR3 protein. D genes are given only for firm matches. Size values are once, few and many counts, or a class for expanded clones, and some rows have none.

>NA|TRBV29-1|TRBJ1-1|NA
TGCAGCGTTGTTCAGGGACATCAAGCTTTCTTT
CSVVQGHQAFF
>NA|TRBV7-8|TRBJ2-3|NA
TGTGCCAGCAGCTTAGATGGGACTGGCGGAGGTACGCAGTATTTT
CASSLDGTGGGTQYF
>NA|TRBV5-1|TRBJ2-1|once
TGCGCCAGCAGCTCAAGCCGGGACTCTAAATACAATGAGCAGTTCTTC
CASSSSRDSKYNEQFF
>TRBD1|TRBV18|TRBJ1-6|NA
TGTGCCAGCTCACCTAGAACAGGGGAGAATTCACCCCTCCACTTT
CASSPRTGENSPLHF
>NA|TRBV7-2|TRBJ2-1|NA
TGTGCCAGCAGCTTAGCCCCAGGCGTTTACAATGAGCAGTTCTTC
CASSLAPGVYNEQFF
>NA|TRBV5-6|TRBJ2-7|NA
TGTGCCAGCAGCTTGCGTCAGTCCTACGAGCAGTACTTC
CASSLRQSYEQYF
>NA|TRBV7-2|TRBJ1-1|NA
TGTGCCAGCAGCCTCAGTAAAGCTTTCTTT
CASSLSKAFF
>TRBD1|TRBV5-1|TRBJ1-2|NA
TGCGCCAGCAGCTCAGGACAGGGCAACTATGGCTACACCTTC
CASSSGQGNYGYTF
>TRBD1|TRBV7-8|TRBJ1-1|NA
TGTGCCAGCAGCTTAGTATTCAGGGGGAGCACTGAAGCTTTCTTT
CASSLVFRGSTEAFF
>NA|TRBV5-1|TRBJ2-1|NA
TGCGCCAGCAGCTTAATACAGGGCAATGAGCAGTTCTTC
CASSLIQGNEQFF
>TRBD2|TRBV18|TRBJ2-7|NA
TGTGCCAGCTCACCGGAGTTAGCGGGGAGCTCCTACGAGCAGTACTTC
CASSPELAGSSYEQYF
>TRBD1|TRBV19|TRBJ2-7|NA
TGTGCCAGTCGAGGGACAGCAGCCTACGAGCAGTACTTC
CASRGTAAYEQYF
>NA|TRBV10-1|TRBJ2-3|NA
TGCGCCAGCCGCACCTCAGGGACTGAGTTAGTCACAGATACGCAGTATTTT
CASRTSGTELVTDTQYF
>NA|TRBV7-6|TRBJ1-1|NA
TGTGCCAGCAGCTTAGGCGGGGGTAGGGTGAACACTGAAGCTTTCTTT
CASSLGGGRVNTEAFF
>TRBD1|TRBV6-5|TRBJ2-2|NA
TGTGCCAGCAGTTTAGGACAGGGGAACACCGGGGAGCTGTTTTTT
CASSLGQGNTGELFF
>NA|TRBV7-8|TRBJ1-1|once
TGTGCCAGCTCGAACGGCGGGGACACTGAAGCTTTCTTT
CASSNGGDTEAFF
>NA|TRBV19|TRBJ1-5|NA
TGTGCCAGTAGTATGGGAGGAGAAAATCAGCCCCAGCATTTT
CASSMGGENQPQHF
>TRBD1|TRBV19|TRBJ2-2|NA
TGTGCCAGTAGTACTTCAGGACAGGGGGGGAACACCGGGGAGCTGTTTTTT
CASSTSGQGGNTGELFF
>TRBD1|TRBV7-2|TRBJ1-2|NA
TGTGCCAGCAGGAAACAGGGGGCATTATACACTAACTATGGCTACACCTTC
CASRKQGALYTNYGYTF
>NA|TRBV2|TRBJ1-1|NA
TGTGCCAGCAGGGCGATTCGGGGGGCGGGGACTGAAGCTTTCTTT
CASRAIRGAGTEAFF
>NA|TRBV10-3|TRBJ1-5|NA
TGTGCCATCAGTGAGGGCAATAGCAATCAGCCCCAGCATTTT
CAISEGNSNQPQHF
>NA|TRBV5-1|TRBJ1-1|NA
TGCGCCAGCAGCTGGACCGGGGGATCTGAAGCTTTCTTT
CASSWTGGSEAFF
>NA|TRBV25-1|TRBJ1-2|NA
TGTGCCAGCAGTGAATTCGGGGGAAGCTATGGCTACACCTTC
CASSEFGGSYGYTF
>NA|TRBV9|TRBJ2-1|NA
TGTGCCAGCAACACAGACTCCTACAATGAGCAGTTCTTC
CASNTDSYNEQFF
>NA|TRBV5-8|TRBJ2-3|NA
TGTGCCGGAAGGGGGGGCCCCACAGATACGCAGTATTTT
CAGRGGPTDTQYF
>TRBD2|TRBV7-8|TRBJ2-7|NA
TGTGCCAGCAGCAATCAGGCGGGGGGCCACTCCTACGAGCAGTACTTC
CASSNQAGGHSYEQYF
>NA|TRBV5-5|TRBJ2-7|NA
TGTGCCAGCAGCTTGGCCGGGAGACGGTACGAGCAGTACTTC
CASSLAGRRYEQYF
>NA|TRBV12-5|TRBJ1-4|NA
TGTGCTAGTGGTCCCCAGGGAAGGGCTAATGAAAAACTGTTTTTT
CASGPQGRANEKLFF
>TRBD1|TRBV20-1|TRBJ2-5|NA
TGCAGTGCTAGTCGACAGGGGGTGGGAGAGACCCAGTACTTC
CSASRQGVGETQYF
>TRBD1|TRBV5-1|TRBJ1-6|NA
TGCGCCAGCAGCCTACAGGGGGCCAGGGATTCACCCCTCCACTTT
CASSLQGARDSPLHF
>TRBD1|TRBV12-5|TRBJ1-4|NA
TGTGCTAGCCCCCCCTGCAGGGGGGAGGAAAAACTGTTTTTT
CASPPCRGEEKLFF
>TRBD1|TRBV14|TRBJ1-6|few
TGTGCCAGCAGGGGACAGGGTGGAATTTCACCCCTCCACTTT
CASRGQGGISPLHF
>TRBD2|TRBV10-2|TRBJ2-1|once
TGCGCCAGCAGTGAGTCCGCCGGGGGGTCCTACAATGAGCAGTTCTTC
CASSESAGGSYNEQFF
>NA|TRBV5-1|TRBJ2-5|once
TGCGCCAGCAGCCTAGGACTGGAAGGAGAGACCCAGTACTTC
CASSLGLEGETQYF
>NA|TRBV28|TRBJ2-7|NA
TGTGCCAGCATTCCCTCGACAGAATCCTCCTACGAGCAGTACTTC
CASIPSTESSYEQYF
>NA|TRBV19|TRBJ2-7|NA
TGTGCCAGTAGTATTGGCAGACTCTACGAGCAGTACTTC
CASSIGRLYEQYF
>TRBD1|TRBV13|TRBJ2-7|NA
TGTGCCAGCAGCTACCGGACAGGGTCCTACGAGCAGTACTTC
CASSYRTGSYEQYF
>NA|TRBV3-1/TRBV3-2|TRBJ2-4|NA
TGTGCCAGCAGCCATTGGTCGCAGGGGGGCTTTGGGGCCAAAAACATTCAGTACTTC
CASSHWSQGGFGAKNIQYF
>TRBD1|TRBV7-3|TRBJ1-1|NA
TGTGCCAGCAGCTTGGACAGGGGATTCACTGAAGCTTTCTTT
CASSLDRGFTEAFF
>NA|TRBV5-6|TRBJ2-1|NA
TGTGCCAGCAGCTTGGTGGATAGCGGTGAGCAGTTCTTC
CASSLVDSGEQFF
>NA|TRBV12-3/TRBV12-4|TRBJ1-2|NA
TGTGCCAGCAGTTTACCAGGGTCCTATGGCTACACCTTC
CASSLPGSYGYTF
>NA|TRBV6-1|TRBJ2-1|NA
TGTGCCAGCAGTGAAGCGAGGGCCGGGAATGAGCAGTTCTTC
CASSEARAGNEQFF
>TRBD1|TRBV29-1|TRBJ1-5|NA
TGCAGCGTCGTCGACAGGGTGGGTCAGCCCCAGCATTTT
CSVVDRVGQPQHF
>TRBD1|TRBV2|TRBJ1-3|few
TGTGCCAGCAGTCCCTCGACAGGGGCCTCTGGAAACACCATATATTTT
CASSPSTGASGNTIYF
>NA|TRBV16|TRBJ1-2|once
TGTGCCAGCAGCCCTTCTGCAGGGAACTATGGCTACACCTTC
CASSPSAGNYGYTF
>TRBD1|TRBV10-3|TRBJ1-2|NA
TGTGCCATCGGACAGGGCGGCGGCTACACCTTC
CAIGQGGGYTF
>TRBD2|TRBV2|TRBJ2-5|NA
TGTGCCAGCAGAAAAACGACTAGCGGGAGAGGGGAGACCCAGTACTTC
CASRKTTSGRGETQYF
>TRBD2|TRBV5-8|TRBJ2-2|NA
TGTGCCAGCAGCTCGCTAGCGGGGGCCCTTGCACCGGGAGGTGGGGAGCTGTTTTTT
CASSSLAGALAPGGGELFF
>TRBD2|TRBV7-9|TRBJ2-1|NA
TGTGCCAGCAGCCGACTTCTAGCGGGAGTAGGCAGGGATGAGCAGTTCTTC
CASSRLLAGVGRDEQFF
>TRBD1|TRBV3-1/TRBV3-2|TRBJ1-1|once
TGTGCCAGCAGCCCCGGGACAGGGGGCTCCGAAGCTTTCTTT
CASSPGTGGSEAFF
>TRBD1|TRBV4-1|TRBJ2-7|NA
TGCGCCAGCAGCCAAGCGCCCGGGACAGGGGCCTACGAGCAGTACTTC
CASSQAPGTGAYEQYF
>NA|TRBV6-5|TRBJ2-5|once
TGTGCCAGCAGTCCAAACAGGGACATTAGAGAGACCCAGTACTTC
CASSPNRDIRETQYF
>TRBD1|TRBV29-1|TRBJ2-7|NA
TGCAGCGTCGGAAGAAGACAGGGGGCCTACGAGCAGTACTTC
CSVGRRQGAYEQYF
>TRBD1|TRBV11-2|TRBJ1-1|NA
TGTGCCAGCAGCTTGTTGACAGGGTCGCAAACTGAAGCTTTCTTT
CASSLLTGSQTEAFF
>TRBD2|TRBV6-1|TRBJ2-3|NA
TGTGCCAGCAGTGAAGTCCAACGACTAGCGGGAAGCACAGATACGCAGTATTTT
CASSEVQRLAGSTDTQYF